One and the same sample provided the 13 T cell receptor beta chains below, sequenced in a study of blood T cell repertoires in COVID-19. Some clones are missing from TCRdb's copy, which holds only in-frame ones; the method was immunoSEQ multiplex PCR. The sample includes roughly 110,000 clones, around 92% of them seen just once. The sequenced material came from peripheral blood. The receptor source for this set is a man aged 40-49 years with active or convalescent COVID-19.

The gene calls are TRBV6-5 and TRBJ2-7, with TRBD1 matching 9 bases. Germline loops: CDR1 MNHEY, CDR2 SVGAGI. Unmatched junction bases numbered 8, after V lost 8 bases and J lost 0 bases. The CDR3 contains 15 residues. CDR3 in amino acids: CASSKQGADSYEQYF. The CDR3 DNA reads as TGTGCCAGCTCGAAACAGGGGGCCGACTCCTACGAGCAGTACTTC.

The chain links TRBV11-2 to TRBJ2-3, with 12 bases aligning to TRBD2. V dropped 7 bases and J dropped 2; count of bases not matched to a gene: 4. There are 15 residues in the CDR3. Germline V gene sequence: CDR1 SGHAT, CDR2 FQNNGV. CDR3 nucleotide sequence: TGTGCCAGCACGGGGACTAGCGGGTTCACAGATACGCAGTATTTT. Amino acid sequence: CASTGTSGFTDTQYF.

This chain links TRBV19 with TRBJ1-1, with unresolved D. Trimming cost V 3 bases and J 0 bases, with 8 bases left between them. Per the germline V gene, CDR1 is LNHDA and CDR2 is SQIVND (reference sequence). The CDR3 length is 14 residues. The CDR3 DNA reads as TGTGCCAGTAGTATTGGGAGTTTGAACACTGAAGCTTTCTTT. Protein: CASSIGSLNTEAFF.

A single count supports this clone. The chain carries TRBV7-2 and TRBJ1-5, with TRBD1 matching over 7 bases. Germline CDR1 reads SGHTA; CDR2 reads FQGNSA. V trimming: 2 bases; J trimming: 2 bases; junction bases outside the gene matches: 3. This CDR3 is 15 amino acids long. The DNA of the CDR3 is TGTGCCAGCAGCTTAATCGACAGGGGCAATCAGCCCCAGCATTTT. It encodes CASSLIDRGNQPQHF.

This CDR3 is CASSPGGAQPQHF. The CDR3 nucleotides are TGTGCCAGCTCACCAGGGGGGGCTCAGCCCCAGCATTTT. The chain links TRBV18 to TRBJ1-5; TRBD1 is a possible D gene (6 bases). Germline V gene sequence: CDR1 KGHSH, CDR2 LQKENI. The CDR3 contains 13 residues. Between the trimmed V and J ends, which lost 2 bases and 6 bases, there was a span of 8 bases.

The rearrangement uses TRBV6-6 and TRBJ1-1; 7 nucleotides match TRBD1. The CDR3 runs to 16 residues. Unmatched junction bases numbered 16, after V lost 8 bases and J lost 4 bases. Germline assignment: CDR1 MNHNY and CDR2 SVGAGI (reference sequence). CDR3 sequence reads: CASERPTGQGGTEAFF. CDR3 coding DNA: TGTGCCAGCGAGCGCCCGACAGGGCAAGGAGGCACTGAAGCTTTCTTT.

This clone was counted a single time. The rearrangement links TRBV6-4 to TRBJ2-2, with 10 bases aligning to TRBD2. V lost 10 bases to trimming and J lost 3 bases; unmatched junction nucleotides: 8. The germline gives CDR1 MRHNA, CDR2 SNTAGT. This CDR3 comprises 15 residues. CDR3 in DNA: TGTGCCAACCTAAGCGGGAGGGCCGACACCGGGGAGCTGTTTTTT. It is translated as CANLSGRADTGELFF.

V and J are TRBV9 and TRBJ2-1; weak D call: TRBD2 (5 bases). The CDR3 consists of 16 residues. The ends were cut back, 0 bases at V and 8 bases at J, with 18 bases in the middle. Germline CDR1 SGDLS, CDR2 YYNGEE. The CDR3 DNA follows: TGTGCCAGCAGCGTAGATCATAGCGTCCTTCGGGATGAGCAGTTCTTC. Amino acids: CASSVDHSVLRDEQFF. The entire variable domain, with the rest obtained from reference TRBV9 and TRBJ2-1, is as follows: DSGVTQTPKHLITATGQRVTLRCSPRSGDLSVYWYQQSLDQGLQFLIQYYNGEERAKGNILERFSAQQFPDLHSELNLSSLELGDSALYFCASSVDHSVLRDEQFFGPGTRLTVL.

This chain connects TRBV20-1 to TRBJ2-5; D uncertain. CDR1 is DFQATT, CDR2 SNEGSKA, per germline (reference sequence). CDR3 size: 11 residues. With 0 bases removed from V and 10 bases from J, the gap between germline ends came to 9 bases. CDR3: CSARDVPGQYF. CDR3 DNA: TGCAGTGCTAGAGACGTTCCGGGCCAGTACTTC.

The chain links TRBV6-4 to TRBJ2-1; the match to TRBD2 covers 7 bases. Germline V gene lookup returns CDR1 MRHNA and CDR2 SNTAGT. The CDR3 has 13 amino acids. V was pared by 5 bases and J by 15 bases, with 13 bases of the junction left unmatched. CDR3 sequence: CASSPQPAGRVFF. CDR3 coding DNA: TGTGCCAGCAGTCCTCAACCAGCGGGAAGGGTGTTCTTC.

The V gene is TRBV6-1, the J gene TRBJ1-2, with TRBD1 matching over 7 bases. J was trimmed by 7 bases and V by 3 bases; bases with no gene match: 17. Germline lookup yields CDR1 MNHNS and CDR2 SASEGT. The CDR3 spans 17 residues. CDR3 region: CASSDWIIPQGGSGYTF. The DNA of the CDR3 is TGTGCCAGCAGTGACTGGATCATACCTCAGGGGGGAAGTGGCTACACCTTC.

The chain couples TRBV2 to TRBJ1-2; the D is unclear. Germline CDR1 and CDR2: SNHLY and FYNNEI. Trimming took 4 bases from V and 4 from J, leaving 10 bases between them. This CDR3 is built from 13 residues. CDR3 in amino acids: CASSARVPYGYTF. CDR3 DNA sequence: TGTGCCAGCAGTGCAAGAGTACCCTATGGCTACACCTTC.

This chain links TRBV7-2 with TRBJ2-3; D may be TRBD1 (6 bases). Germline V gene lookup returns CDR1 SGHTA and CDR2 FQGNSA. The CDR3 sequence is 16 residues long. Trimming shortened V by 4 bases and J by 2 bases, and 16 bases separated the two germline ends. CDR3 nucleotide sequence: TGTGCCAGCAGCTATAATGGGGGCGGTGACACAGATACGCAGTATTTT. Protein sequence: CASSYNGGGDTDTQYF.